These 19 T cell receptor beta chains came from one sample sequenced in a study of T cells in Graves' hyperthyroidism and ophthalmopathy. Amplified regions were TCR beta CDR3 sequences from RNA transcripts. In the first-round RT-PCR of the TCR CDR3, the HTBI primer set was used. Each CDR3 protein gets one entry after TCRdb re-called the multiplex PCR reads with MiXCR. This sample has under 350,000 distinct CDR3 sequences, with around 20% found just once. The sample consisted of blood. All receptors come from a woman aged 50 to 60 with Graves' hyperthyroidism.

The CDR3 DNA is TGTGCCAGCAGTAGGACTAGCGAAAGACTATACAATGAGCAGTTCTTC. It is translated as CASSRTSERLYNEQFF. The V call is TRBV27, the J call TRBJ2-1; 9 bases line up with TRBD2. The germline CDR1 and CDR2 sequences are MNHEY and SMNVEV (reference sequence). J gave up 4 bases and V 5 bases, and 9 bases lay outside the gene matches. The CDR3 contains 16 residues.

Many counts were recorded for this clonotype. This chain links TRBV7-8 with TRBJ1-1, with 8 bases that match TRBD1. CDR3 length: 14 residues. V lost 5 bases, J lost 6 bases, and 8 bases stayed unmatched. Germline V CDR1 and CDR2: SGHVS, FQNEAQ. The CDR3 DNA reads TGTGCCAGCAGCGATGACAGGGGCCTCTCTGAAGCTTTCTTT. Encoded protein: CASSDDRGLSEAFF. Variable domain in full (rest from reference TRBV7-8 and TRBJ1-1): GAGVSQSPRYKVAKRGQDVALRCDPISGHVSLFWYQQALGQGPEFLTYFQNEAQLDKSGLPSDRFFAERPEGSVSTLKIQRTQQEDSAVYLCASSDDRGLSEAFFGQGTRLTVV.

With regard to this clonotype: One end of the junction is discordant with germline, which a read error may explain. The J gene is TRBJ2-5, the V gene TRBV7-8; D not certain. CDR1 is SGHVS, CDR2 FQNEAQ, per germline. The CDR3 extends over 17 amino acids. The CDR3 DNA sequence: TGTGCCGGCAGCCCCTATATCGCCCGGGTAGTTCAAGAGACCCAGTACTTC. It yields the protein CAGSPYIARVVQETQYF.

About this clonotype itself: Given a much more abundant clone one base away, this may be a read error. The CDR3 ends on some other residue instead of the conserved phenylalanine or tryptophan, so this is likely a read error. The DNA of the CDR3 is TGTGCCAGCAGGTCTCTAGCGGGAATCTCTGAGCAGTACCTC. This sequence encodes CASRSLAGISEQYL. The chain couples TRBV28 to TRBJ2-7; 9 positions match TRBD2. Germline V gene data show CDR1 as MDHEN and CDR2 as SYDVKM. The V and J ends lost 6 bases and 7 bases, in that order; junction bases with no gene match: 10. This CDR3 is built from 14 residues.

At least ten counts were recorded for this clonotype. The CDR3 spells CASSYAGTGRNQPQHF. The CDR3, as DNA: TGTGCCAGCAGTTACGCCGGGACAGGGAGAAATCAGCCCCAGCATTTT. This chain joins TRBV6-2 or TRBV6-3 and TRBJ1-5, with 9 nucleotides matching TRBD1. Germline V lookup: CDR1 MNHEY, CDR2 SVGEGT. The V gene end was trimmed by 2 bases and the J gene end by 4 bases; junction bases not matched to a gene: 6. The CDR3 sequence is 16 residues long.

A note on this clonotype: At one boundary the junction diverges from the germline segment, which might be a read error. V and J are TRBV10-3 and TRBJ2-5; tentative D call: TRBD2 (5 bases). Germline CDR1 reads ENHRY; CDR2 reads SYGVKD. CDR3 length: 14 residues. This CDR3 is CASSGERGWETQYF. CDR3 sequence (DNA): TGTGCCAGCAGTGGTGAAAGAGGGTGGGAGACCCAGTACTTC.

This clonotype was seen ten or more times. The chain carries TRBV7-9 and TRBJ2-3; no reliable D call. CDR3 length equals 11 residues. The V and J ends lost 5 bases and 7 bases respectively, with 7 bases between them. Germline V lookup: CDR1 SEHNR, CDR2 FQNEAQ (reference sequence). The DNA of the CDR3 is TGTGCCAGCAGCCTAATGAATACGCAGTATTTT. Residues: CASSLMNTQYF.

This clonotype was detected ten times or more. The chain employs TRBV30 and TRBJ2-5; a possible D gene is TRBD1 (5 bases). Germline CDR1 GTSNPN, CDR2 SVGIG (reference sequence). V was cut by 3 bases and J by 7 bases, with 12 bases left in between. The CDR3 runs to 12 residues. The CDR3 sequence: CAWRQQRGTQYF. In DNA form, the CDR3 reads TGTGCCTGGAGACAGCAAAGGGGGACCCAGTACTTC.

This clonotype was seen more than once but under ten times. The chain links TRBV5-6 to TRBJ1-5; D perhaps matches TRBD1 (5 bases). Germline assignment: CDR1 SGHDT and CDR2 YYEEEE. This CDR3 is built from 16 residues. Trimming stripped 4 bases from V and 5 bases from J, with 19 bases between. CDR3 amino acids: CASSATSRGTHQPQHF. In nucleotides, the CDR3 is TGTGCCAGCAGCGCCACGAGCCGGGGGACCCATCAGCCCCAGCATTTT.

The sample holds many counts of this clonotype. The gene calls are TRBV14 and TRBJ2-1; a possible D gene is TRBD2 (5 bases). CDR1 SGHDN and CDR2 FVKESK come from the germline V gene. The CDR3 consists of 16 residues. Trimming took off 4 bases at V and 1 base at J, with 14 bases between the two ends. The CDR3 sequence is CASSPLLVGSYNEQFF. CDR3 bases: TGTGCCAGCAGCCCTCTACTAGTTGGTTCCTACAATGAGCAGTTCTTC.

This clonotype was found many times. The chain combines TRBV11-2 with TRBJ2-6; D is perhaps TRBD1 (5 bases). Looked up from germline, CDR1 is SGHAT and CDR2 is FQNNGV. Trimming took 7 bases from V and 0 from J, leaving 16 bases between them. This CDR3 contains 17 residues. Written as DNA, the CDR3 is TGTGCCAGCACCCCTGGGAAGGGGCTCTCTGGGGCCAACGTCCTGACTTTC. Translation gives CASTPGKGLSGANVLTF.

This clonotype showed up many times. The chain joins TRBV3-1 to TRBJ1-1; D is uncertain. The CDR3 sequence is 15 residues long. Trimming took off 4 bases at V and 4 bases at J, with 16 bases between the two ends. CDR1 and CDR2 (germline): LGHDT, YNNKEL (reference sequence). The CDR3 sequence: CASSPHSTRSTEAFF. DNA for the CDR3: TGTGCCAGCAGCCCCCACTCTACCCGGAGCACTGAAGCTTTCTTT.

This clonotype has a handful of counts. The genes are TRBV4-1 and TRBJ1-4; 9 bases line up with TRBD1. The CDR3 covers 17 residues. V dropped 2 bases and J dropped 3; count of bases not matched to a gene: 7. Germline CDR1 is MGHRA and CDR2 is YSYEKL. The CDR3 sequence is CASSQPGTGPSNEKLFF. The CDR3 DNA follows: TGCGCCAGCAGCCAACCCGGGACAGGGCCTTCTAATGAAAAACTGTTTTTT.

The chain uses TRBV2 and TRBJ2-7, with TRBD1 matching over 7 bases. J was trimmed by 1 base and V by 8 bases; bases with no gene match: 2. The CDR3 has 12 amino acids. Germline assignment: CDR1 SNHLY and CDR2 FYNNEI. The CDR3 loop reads CASGTDSYEQYF. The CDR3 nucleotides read TGTGCCAGCGGGACAGATTCCTACGAGCAGTACTTC.

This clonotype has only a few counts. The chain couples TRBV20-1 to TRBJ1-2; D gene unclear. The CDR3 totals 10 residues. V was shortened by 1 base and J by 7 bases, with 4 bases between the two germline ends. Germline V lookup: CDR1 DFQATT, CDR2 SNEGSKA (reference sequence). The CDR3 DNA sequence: TGCAGTGCTAGAGTTTCTGGCTACACCTTC. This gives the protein CSARVSGYTF.

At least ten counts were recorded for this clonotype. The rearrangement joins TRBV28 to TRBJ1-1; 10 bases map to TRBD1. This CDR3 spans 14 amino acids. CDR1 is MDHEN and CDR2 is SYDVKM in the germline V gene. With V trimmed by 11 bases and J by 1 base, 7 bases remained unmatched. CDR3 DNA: TGTGCCGGTCGACAGGGGGCTAAGAACACTGAAGCTTTCTTT. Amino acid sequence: CAGRQGAKNTEAFF.

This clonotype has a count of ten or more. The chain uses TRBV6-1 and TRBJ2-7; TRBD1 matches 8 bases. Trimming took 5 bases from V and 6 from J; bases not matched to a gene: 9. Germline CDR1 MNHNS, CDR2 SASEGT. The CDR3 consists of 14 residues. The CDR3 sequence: CASSFRQGQGEQYF. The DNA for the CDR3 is TGTGCCAGCAGTTTCCGACAGGGGCAGGGCGAGCAGTACTTC.

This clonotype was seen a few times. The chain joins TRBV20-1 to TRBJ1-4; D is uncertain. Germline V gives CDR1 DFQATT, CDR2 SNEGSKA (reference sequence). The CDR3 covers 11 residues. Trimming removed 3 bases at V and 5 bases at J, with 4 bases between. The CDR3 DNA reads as TGCAGTGCTAGGAGGAATGAAAAACTGTTTTTT. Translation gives CSARRNEKLFF.

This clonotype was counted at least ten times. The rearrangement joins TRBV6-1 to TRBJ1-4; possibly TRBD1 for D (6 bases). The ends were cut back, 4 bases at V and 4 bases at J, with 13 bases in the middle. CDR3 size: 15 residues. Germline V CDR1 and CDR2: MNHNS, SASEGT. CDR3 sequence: CASSGAGAGNEKLFF. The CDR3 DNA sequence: TGTGCCAGCAGTGGGGCAGGGGCCGGTAATGAAAAACTGTTTTTT.